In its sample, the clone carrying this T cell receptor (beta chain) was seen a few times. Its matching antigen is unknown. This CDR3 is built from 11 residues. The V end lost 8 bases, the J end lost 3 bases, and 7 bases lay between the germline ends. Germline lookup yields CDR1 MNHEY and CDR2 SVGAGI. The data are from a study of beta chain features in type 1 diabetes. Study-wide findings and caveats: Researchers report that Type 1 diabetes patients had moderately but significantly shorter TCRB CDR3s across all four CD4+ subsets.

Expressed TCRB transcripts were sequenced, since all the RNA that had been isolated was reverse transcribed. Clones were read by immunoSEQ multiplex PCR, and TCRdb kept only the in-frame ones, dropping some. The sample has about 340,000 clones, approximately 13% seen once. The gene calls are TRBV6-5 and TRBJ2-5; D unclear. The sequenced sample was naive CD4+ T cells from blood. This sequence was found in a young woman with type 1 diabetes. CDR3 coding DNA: TGTGCCAGCCGCAGAAAAGAGACCCAGTACTTC. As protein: CASRRKETQYF.